What follows are 25 T cell receptor beta chains derived from one specimen sequenced in a study of CD8 T cells in ankylosing spondylitis. Their recognized antigens are unknown. General study results and limits: One TCR beta motif, made up of roughly eight highly homologous variants, appeared characteristic of ankylosing spondylitis blood.

TCRdb reprocessed the 5' RACE reads via MiXCR and lists one record per CDR3 protein. The profile shows hundreds of thousands of distinct CDR3 sequences, 10% to 15% of them singletons. The sample taken for sequencing was blood, either unsorted or a sorted T cell fraction (not recorded which). The receptors derive from a male donor with ankylosing spondylitis.

This clonotype was counted many times. CDR3 amino acids: CAISEPRLARNTDTQYF. The DNA of the CDR3 is TGTGCCATCAGTGAGCCCCGACTAGCTCGAAACACAGATACGCAGTATTTT. The chain links TRBV10-3 to TRBJ2-3; 7 bases align to TRBD2. V shed 2 bases, J shed 2 bases, and the junction held 10 bases outside the gene matches. The CDR3 has 17 amino acids. The germline V gene has CDR1 ENHRY and CDR2 SYGVKD.

The gene calls are TRBV9 and TRBJ2-7; tentative D call: TRBD2 (5 bases). The CDR3 is made up of 14 amino acids. Between the trimmed V and J ends, which lost 4 bases and 9 bases, there was a span of 20 bases. CDR1 is SGDLS and CDR2 is YYNGEE in the germline V gene. CDR3 in amino acids: CASSPLMAGGGQYF. CDR3 bases: TGTGCCAGCAGCCCACTAATGGCAGGAGGAGGGCAGTACTTC.

This clonotype was found a few times. The V gene is TRBV20-1, the J gene TRBJ2-1; no reliable D call. V shed 6 bases and J shed 5 bases, with 17 bases lying between them. The CDR3 is 14 amino acids. Looked up from germline, CDR1 is DFQATT and CDR2 is SNEGSKA (reference sequence). CDR3 nucleotides: TGCAGTGCAACCGGTTTCCGGGCCAACAATGAGCAGTTCTTC. Amino acids: CSATGFRANNEQFF.

This clonotype was counted many times. CDR3 in DNA: TGCAGCGTTGAATGGGACAGGGGGGTCTATGGCTACACCTTC. This sequence encodes CSVEWDRGVYGYTF. The rearrangement joins TRBV29-1 to TRBJ1-2, with 11 bases matching TRBD1. The length of the CDR3 is 14 residues. V shed 2 bases and J 4 bases; nucleotides not matched to a gene: 3. Looked up from germline, CDR1 is SQVTM and CDR2 is ANQGSEA.

The chain joins TRBV6-5 to TRBJ1-5; unclear D gene. Germline CDR1 reads MNHEY; CDR2 reads SVGAGI. The CDR3 sequence is 16 residues long. Trimming removed 0 bases at V and 1 base at J, with 10 bases between. The CDR3 is CASSYSLQTSNQPQHF. CDR3 DNA sequence: TGTGCCAGCAGTTACTCGCTCCAGACGAGCAATCAGCCCCAGCATTTT.

Many counts were recorded for this clonotype. The CDR3 reads CASRAPGGLDTGELFF. In DNA form, the CDR3 reads TGTGCCAGCAGGGCGCCGGGGGGGCTCGACACCGGGGAGCTGTTTTTT. The chain joins TRBV12-3 or TRBV12-4 to TRBJ2-2, with TRBD2 matching 8 bases. The CDR3 has 16 amino acids. The V and J ends lost 6 bases and 3 bases, in that order; junction bases with no gene match: 9.

The V gene is TRBV5-1, the J gene TRBJ2-1; tentative D call: TRBD1 (5 bases). V gave up 4 bases and J gave up 6 bases, with 14 bases separating them. Germline CDR1 and CDR2: SGHRS and YFSETQ. The CDR3 contains 14 residues. CDR3 in DNA: TGCGCCAGCAGCGAACAGGCCGGTAGCAATGAGCAGTTCTTC. Its protein product is CASSEQAGSNEQFF.

This clonotype was seen only a few times. V gene TRBV7-8 combines with J gene TRBJ2-1, with TRBD2 matching over 7 bases. The length of the CDR3 is 16 residues. Trimming at V came to 3 bases and at J to 7 bases, leaving 12 bases not matched to a gene. Germline V gene lookup returns CDR1 SGHVS and CDR2 FQNEAQ. The CDR3 sequence is CASSLTELARINEQFF. CDR3 DNA: TGTGCCAGCAGCTTGACGGAACTAGCGAGAATAAATGAGCAGTTCTTC.

This sequence joins TRBV5-1 and TRBJ1-1; unclear D gene. This CDR3 region has 15 residues. With 1 base removed from V and 2 bases from J, the gap between germline ends came to 12 bases. Per germline, CDR1 SGHRS and CDR2 YFSETQ. Here the CDR3 reads CASSLIGEGNTEAFF. The CDR3 nucleotides are TGCGCCAGCAGCTTGATTGGGGAGGGAAACACTGAAGCTTTCTTT.

The CDR3 DNA reads as TGCAGTGCTAGCCCTACTAGCGGGAGGGCGAACATTCAGTACTTC. This encodes CSASPTSGRANIQYF. The J gene is TRBJ2-4, the V gene TRBV20-1; TRBD2 matches 13 bases. The CDR3 has 15 amino acids. V gave up 3 bases and J gave up 7 bases; unmatched junction bases: 6. CDR1 and CDR2 (germline): DFQATT, SNEGSKA (reference sequence).

This clonotype was detected ten times or more. The V gene is TRBV20-1, the J gene TRBJ2-3; D is possibly TRBD2 (6 bases). Germline lookup yields CDR1 DFQATT and CDR2 SNEGSKA (reference sequence). This CDR3 has 13 amino acids. V was pared by 6 bases and J by 4 bases, with 14 bases between. The DNA for the CDR3 is TGCAGTGCCACCCACCTAGCGTCAGATACGCAGTATTTT. Protein product: CSATHLASDTQYF.

This chain uses TRBV5-4 with TRBJ2-2; a weak D match, TRBD2 (5 bases). This CDR3 has 15 amino acids. Trimming took 4 bases from V and 4 from J, leaving 14 bases between them. CDR1 is SGHNT and CDR2 is YYREEE in the germline V gene (reference sequence). CDR3 sequence reads: CASSKDSSGTGELFF. In DNA, the CDR3 is TGTGCCAGCAGCAAGGACTCCTCGGGCACCGGGGAGCTGTTTTTT.

This chain connects TRBV4-1 to TRBJ2-7; D tentatively reads TRBD1 or TRBD2 (5 bases each). CDR1 and CDR2 (germline): MGHRA, YSYEKL. This CDR3 has 15 residues. Between the trimmed V and J ends, which lost 0 bases and 3 bases, there was a span of 12 bases. The DNA of the CDR3 is TGCGCCAGCAGCCAAGAGGGACGGCCGGACTACGAGCAGTACTTC. Amino acid sequence: CASSQEGRPDYEQYF.

Ten or more counts support this clonotype. The chain employs TRBV20-1 and TRBJ2-3, with no clear D. Germline loops: CDR1 DFQATT, CDR2 SNEGSKA (reference sequence). The ends were cut back, 2 bases at V and 3 bases at J, with 12 bases in the middle. This CDR3 contains 14 residues. For the CDR3, the DNA is TGCAGTGCTAGATTGTCTAGGAAGACAGATACGCAGTATTTT. As protein: CSARLSRKTDTQYF.

This clonotype was picked up many times. The CDR3 DNA reads TGCAGTGCTCCCCGGGACATTCAGTACTTC. Translating it yields CSAPRDIQYF. V usage is TRBV20-1 and J usage is TRBJ2-4; D gene ambiguous. The CDR3 spans 10 residues. Germline V gene data show CDR1 as DFQATT and CDR2 as SNEGSKA (reference sequence). V was pared by 5 bases and J by 8 bases, with 7 bases between.

This rearrangement joins TRBV24-1 to TRBJ1-5; D possibly corresponds to TRBD1 (5 bases). Germline V gene data show CDR1 as KGHDR and CDR2 as SFDVKD. The CDR3 covers 14 residues. V was trimmed by 3 bases and J by 6 bases, leaving 11 bases between them. CDR3 bases: TGTGCCACCAGTGATGGGACCGGGTCTCAGCCCCAGCATTTT. Its translation: CATSDGTGSQPQHF.

V and J are TRBV10-1 and TRBJ1-1, with D possibly matching TRBD1 (5 bases). The V gene lost 2 bases and the J gene lost 4 bases, with 11 bases spanning the gap. The CDR3 runs to 14 residues. Germline CDR1 reads WNHNN; CDR2 reads SYGVQD (reference sequence). CDR3 in amino acids: CASSEGGGITEAFF. The CDR3, as DNA: TGCGCCAGCAGTGAGGGGGGGGGAATCACTGAAGCTTTCTTT.

This clonotype was seen repeatedly, ten times or more. The rearrangement uses TRBV4-3 and TRBJ2-1; the D call may be TRBD1 or TRBD2 (5 bases each). From germline, CDR1 is LGHNA and CDR2 YSLEER. This CDR3 comprises 17 residues. V was shortened by 0 bases and J by 6 bases, with 18 bases between the two germline ends. The CDR3 spells CASSQDLGRVGPNEQFF. CDR3 bases: TGCGCCAGCAGCCAAGATCTGGGCAGGGTGGGACCCAATGAGCAGTTCTTC.

The rearrangement joins TRBV20-1 to TRBJ2-4; TRBD2 aligns across 8 bases. The junction had 8 bases not matched to a gene; V was cut back by 1 base and J by 9 bases. CDR1 is DFQATT and CDR2 is SNEGSKA in the germline V gene (reference sequence). The length of the CDR3 is 14 residues. The DNA for the CDR3 is TGCAGTGCTAGAGTTTTGGGGACTAGGACCATTCAGTACTTC. Encoded protein: CSARVLGTRTIQYF.

This sequence joins TRBV7-9 and TRBJ1-1; TRBD1 might be the D (5 bases). The germline gives CDR1 SEHNR, CDR2 FQNEAQ (reference sequence). The CDR3 contains 14 residues. V lost 2 bases and J lost 5, with 12 bases in between. CDR3 bases: TGTGCCAGCAGCTTACTGACAGCTACAACTGAAGCTTTCTTT. Translated, it gives CASSLLTATTEAFF. The full variable domain, with the rest looked up from reference TRBV7-9 and TRBJ1-1, is DTGVSQNPRHKITKRGQNVTFRCDPISEHNRLYWYRQTLGQGPEFLTYFQNEAQLEKSRLLSDRFSAERPKGSFSTLEIQRTEQGDSAMYLCASSLLTATTEAFFGQGTRLTVV.

This clonotype was detected only a few times. The chain carries TRBV20-1 and TRBJ2-1; 9 nucleotides align to TRBD2. The CDR3 consists of 16 residues. V gave up 3 bases and J gave up 1 base; unmatched junction bases: 7. Germline-derived CDR1 and CDR2 are DFQATT and SNEGSKA (reference sequence). CDR3 amino acids: CSARTPLAGSYNEQFF. The CDR3 bases are TGCAGTGCTAGGACCCCGCTAGCGGGGTCCTACAATGAGCAGTTCTTC.

The V call is TRBV12-3 or TRBV12-4, the J call TRBJ2-1, with D perhaps TRBD2 (7 bases). V shed 2 bases and J shed 8 bases, with 16 bases lying between them. The CDR3 loop spans 15 amino acids. DNA of the CDR3: TGTGCCAGCAGTTTACACGGGGGGCGCGACGATGAGCAGTTCTTC. Protein product: CASSLHGGRDDEQFF.

V usage is TRBV20-1 and J usage is TRBJ2-2; 7 bases line up with TRBD1. Germline lookup yields CDR1 DFQATT and CDR2 SNEGSKA (reference sequence). This CDR3 is 16 amino acids long. Germline trimming cut 0 bases from V and 1 base from J; bases unmatched to any gene: 5. The CDR3 region is CSARDPRTGNTGELFF. For the CDR3, the DNA is TGCAGTGCTAGAGATCCACGGACAGGGAACACCGGGGAGCTGTTTTTT.

The sample holds many counts of this clonotype. The V gene is TRBV6-5, the J gene TRBJ2-1; D is perhaps TRBD2 (6 bases). In germline, CDR1 is MNHEY, CDR2 SVGAGI. Trimming removed 2 bases from V and 4 bases from J, with 6 bases in between. CDR3 length equals 13 residues. CDR3 loop: CASSYAGYNEQFF. The CDR3 nucleotides read TGTGCCAGCAGTTACGCGGGATACAATGAGCAGTTCTTC.

V usage is TRBV5-1 and J usage is TRBJ1-1; the match to TRBD1 covers 8 bases. Germline assignment: CDR1 SGHRS and CDR2 YFSETQ. Losses at the gene ends were 1 base for V and 3 bases for J; bases not matched to a gene: 14. This CDR3 comprises 18 residues. CDR3 region: CASSLSVQAGGADTEAFF. In nucleotides, the CDR3 is TGCGCCAGCAGCTTGAGCGTTCAGGCAGGGGGCGCAGACACTGAAGCTTTCTTT.